What follows describes a single T cell receptor beta chain. Its antigen is unidentified. Germline CDR1 is MNHEY and CDR2 is SMNVEV (reference sequence). The CDR3 length is 14 residues. V shed 2 bases, J shed 7 bases, and the junction held 6 bases outside the gene matches. This record comes from a study of cytomegalovirus exposure and HLA in healthy donors. Study-level findings and limits: The study found most TCR sequences rare, yet found some public TCRs in many donors.

Participants comprised healthy donors of bone marrow. PCR used 60 Vbeta primers and 13 Jbeta primers. Sequencing used immunoSEQ multiplex PCR; TCRdb keeps in-frame clones, though not all of them. The profile shows some 250,000 clones, 82% of them singletons. The chain employs TRBV27 and TRBJ2-7, with 9 bases fitting TRBD2. The clonotype was recovered from a middle-aged woman in good health and CMV-seropositive. The source material was PBMCs. The CDR3 loop reads CASSLAGGSGEQYF. CDR3 coding DNA: TGTGCCAGCAGTTTAGCGGGGGGGAGTGGTGAGCAGTACTTC.